This T cell receptor beta chain was recorded in a study of chemoradiotherapy in HPV16-positive cancers. Study overall: Candidate HPV-specific T-cell clones and common TCR motifs came from functional assays in two HPV16-positive patients.

The CDR3 contains 15 residues. Germline CDR1 and CDR2: SGHAT and FQNNGV. The V gene lost 5 bases and the J gene lost 6 bases, with 14 bases spanning the gap. General observations from the study: HPV-specific T cells were functionally defined from only a couple of HPV16-positive patients. Non-HPV-specific T cells did not expand in tumors during treatment, whereas candidate HPV-specific clones and E7-related motifs did.

A note on this clone: Its target is not known.

Data came from immunoSEQ multiplex PCR; TCRdb stores just in-frame clones and leaves some out. Of roughly 3,900 clones listed, around 90% are singletons. Repeated repertoire sampling spanned the course of chemoradiotherapy. The sequencing here drew on tumor tissue, taken from a patient who underwent chemoradiotherapy. The J gene is TRBJ1-6, the V gene TRBV11-2; a weak D match, TRBD1 (6 bases). This receptor was obtained from a human donor with HPV-associated anogenital cancer. CDR3 protein: CASSPRTDFNSPLHF. The CDR3 DNA is TGTGCCAGCAGCCCCAGGACAGATTTTAATTCACCCCTCCACTTT.